This T cell receptor beta chain came from a study of OX40 agonist ivuxolimab in advanced cancers. At the level of the study: Administration of intravenous ivuxolimab to patients occurred every 2 weeks at 0.01 to 10 mg/kg.

General study points: CD8+ T cells showed, on average, more clonal expansion than CD4+ cells.

Method: immunoSEQ multiplex PCR; TCRdb's copy keeps in-frame clones and lacks some. The sample lists about 71,000 clones, about 81% seen once, with roughly 4.7% in the top ten. Trimming pared 0 bases from V and 0 bases from J, leaving 13 bases between. Per germline, CDR1 SGHRS and CDR2 YFSETQ. The CDR3 sequence is 17 residues long. Comments on this clone: The antigen is not known.

V and J are TRBV5-1 and TRBJ2-1, with a tentative D call TRBD2 (6 bases). This specimen consisted of CD4+ or CD8+ T cells sorted from blood, obtained in a trial of the OX40 agonist ivuxolimab. This TCR derives from an adult with an advanced solid tumor such as melanoma, head and neck, liver or kidney cancer. This chain's CDR3 is CASSLAGLSHSYNEQFF. The DNA for the CDR3 is TGCGCCAGCAGCTTGGCCGGACTATCCCACTCCTACAATGAGCAGTTCTTC.